The clone carrying this T cell receptor (beta chain) has only a few counts. TCRdb's table, derived via immunoSEQ multiplex PCR, lists solely in-frame clones and lacks some. The profile shows fewer than 60,000 clones, 86% of them singletons. The data were obtained in a study of blood T cell repertoires in COVID-19. Study summary: Both acute and convalescent COVID-19 samples were obtained from the United States, Italy and Spain. In each case, the material was cDNA or gDNA derived from T cells, B-cell-depleted T cells, or PBMCs.

The CDR3 is made up of 18 amino acids. V lost 2 bases to trimming and J lost 5 bases; unmatched junction nucleotides: 18. Germline values: CDR1 MNHEY, CDR2 SMNVEV (reference sequence). Sequenced: peripheral blood. The chain employs TRBV27 and TRBJ2-7, with TRBD2 matching 7 bases. The origin of this receptor is a human donor in a cohort sampled during active COVID-19. The CDR3 DNA follows: TGTGCCAGCAGTTTAAAGTCCCCCTTTGGACTAGGGTTGAACGAGCAGTACTTC. The encoded protein is CASSLKSPFGLGLNEQYF.